This T cell receptor (beta chain) appears in the sequencing data of a study of cytomegalovirus exposure and HLA in healthy donors. Points from the study as a whole: Analysis performed later found roughly 18,000 TCR beta sequences associated with HLA alleles at 0.05 false discovery rate. Immune exposure data for these donors was limited to CMV serostatus. It was fewer than 200 TCR beta chains that were listed as cytomegalovirus-associated.

The study ran its PCR with 60 Vbeta and 13 Jbeta primers. Assay: immunoSEQ multiplex PCR; the TCRdb copy retains only in-frame clones and omits some. The data hold 150,000 to 200,000 clones, with 82% observed a single time. A note on this clone: The antigen remains undetermined.

The CDR3 contains 17 residues. V lost 6 bases and J lost 3; bases outside the gene matches: 14. Germline values: CDR1 MDHEN, CDR2 SYDVKM. V usage is TRBV28 and J usage is TRBJ1-2; 9 nucleotides match TRBD1. The sequence was collected from a girl aged 2 to 10 in good health and CMV-seropositive. The specimen sequenced was PBMCs. The CDR3 nucleotides read TGTGCCAGCAGCCCGGGACAGGGAAGGAGCTATGACTATGGCTACACCTTC. Encoded protein: CASSPGQGRSYDYGYTF.